This TCR beta chain appears in the sequencing data of a study of blood T cell repertoires in COVID-19. Study details: The samples span acute and convalescent COVID-19 from the United States, Italy and Spain. Sample material is recorded as cDNA or gDNA derived from T cells, B-cell-depleted T cells, or PBMCs.

This CDR3 is built from 13 residues. The V end lost 0 bases, the J end lost 6 bases, and 6 bases lay between the germline ends. CDR1 and CDR2 (germline): LGHDT, YNNKEL (reference sequence). Authors' analysis steps: Reference gene primer amplification gave nucleated cell count estimates. Sequencing was performed with immunoSEQ multiplex PCR; in TCRdb, only in-frame clones are kept and a portion is missing. The V and J calls and clone size come from that table; D and trimming were worked out from the DNA. This table holds tens of thousands of clones, 75% to 90% found once. The rearrangement uses TRBV3-1 (or the pseudogene TRBV3-2) and TRBJ1-5; no clear D. The sample taken for sequencing was peripheral blood. The receptor comes from a woman of 80 years or more with active or convalescent COVID-19. CDR3 in amino acids: CASSQDISQPQHF. The CDR3 DNA reads TGTGCCAGCAGCCAAGATATTAGTCAGCCCCAGCATTTT.